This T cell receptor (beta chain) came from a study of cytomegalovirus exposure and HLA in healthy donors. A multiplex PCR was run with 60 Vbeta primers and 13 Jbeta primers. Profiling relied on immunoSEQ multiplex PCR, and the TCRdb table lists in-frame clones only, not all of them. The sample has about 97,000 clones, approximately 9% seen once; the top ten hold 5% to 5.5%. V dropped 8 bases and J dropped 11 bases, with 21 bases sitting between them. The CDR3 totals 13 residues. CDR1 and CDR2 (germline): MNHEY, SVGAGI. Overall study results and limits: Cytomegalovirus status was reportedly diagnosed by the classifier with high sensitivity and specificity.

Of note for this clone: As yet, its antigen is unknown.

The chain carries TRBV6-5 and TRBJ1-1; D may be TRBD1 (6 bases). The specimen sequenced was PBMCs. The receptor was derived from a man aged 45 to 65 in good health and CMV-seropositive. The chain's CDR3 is CASLTGRGGDAFF. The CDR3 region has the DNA TGTGCCAGCCTCACAGGGAGAGGTGGAGACGCTTTCTTT.